The present TCR beta chain was sequenced within a study of blood T cell repertoires in COVID-19. Study information: The origin of the acute and convalescent COVID-19 samples was the United States, Italy and Spain. Sources were T cells, B-cell-depleted T cells, or PBMCs; the material itself was cDNA or gDNA.

Trimming took 6 bases from V and 3 from J; bases not matched to a gene: 4. This CDR3 region has 14 residues. From germline, CDR1 is MNHEY and CDR2 SMNVEV (reference sequence). As handled by the study authors: Amplification of reference gene primers was used by the study to estimate nucleated cell counts. The protocol was immunoSEQ multiplex PCR, while the TCRdb copy is restricted to in-frame clones and leaves out a portion. V, J and clone size are taken as reported in that table, and D and trimming were inferred from the DNA itself. Among fewer than 65,000 clones listed, about 83% were seen once. Sequenced input: peripheral blood. The gene calls are TRBV27 and TRBJ1-4, with 7 bases fitting TRBD1. This TCR was recovered from a human donor in a cohort sampled during active COVID-19. CDR3 region: CASSLQGANEKLFF. For the CDR3, the DNA is TGTGCCAGCAGCCTTCAGGGGGCTAATGAAAAACTGTTTTTT.